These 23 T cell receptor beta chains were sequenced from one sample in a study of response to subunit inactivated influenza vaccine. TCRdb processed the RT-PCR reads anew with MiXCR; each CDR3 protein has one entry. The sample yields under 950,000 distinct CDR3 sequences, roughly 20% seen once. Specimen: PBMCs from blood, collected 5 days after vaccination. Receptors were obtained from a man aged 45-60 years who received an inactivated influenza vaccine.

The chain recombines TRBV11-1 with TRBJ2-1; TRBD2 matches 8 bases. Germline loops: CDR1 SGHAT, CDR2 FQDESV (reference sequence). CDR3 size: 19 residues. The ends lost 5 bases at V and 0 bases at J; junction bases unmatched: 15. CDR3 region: CASSATGMTSAISYNEQFF. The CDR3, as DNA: TGTGCCAGCAGCGCCACAGGGATGACTAGCGCAATCTCCTACAATGAGCAGTTCTTC.

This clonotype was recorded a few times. The CDR3 DNA sequence: TGCAGTGCTAGACCCATGGACAGGGGCAGGGACACTGAAGCTTTCTTT. This encodes CSARPMDRGRDTEAFF. The chain employs TRBV20-1 and TRBJ1-1, with 9 nucleotides matching TRBD1. The CDR3 runs to 16 residues. The germline V gene has CDR1 DFQATT and CDR2 SNEGSKA (reference sequence). Unmatched junction bases numbered 10, after V lost 2 bases and J lost 3 bases.

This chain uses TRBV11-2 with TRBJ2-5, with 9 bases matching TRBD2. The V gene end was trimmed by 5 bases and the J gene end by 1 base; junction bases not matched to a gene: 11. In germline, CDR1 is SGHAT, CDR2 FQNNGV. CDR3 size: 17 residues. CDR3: CASSPRGGAGGQETQYF. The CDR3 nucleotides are TGTGCCAGCAGCCCCCGGGGTGGAGCGGGGGGCCAAGAGACCCAGTACTTC.

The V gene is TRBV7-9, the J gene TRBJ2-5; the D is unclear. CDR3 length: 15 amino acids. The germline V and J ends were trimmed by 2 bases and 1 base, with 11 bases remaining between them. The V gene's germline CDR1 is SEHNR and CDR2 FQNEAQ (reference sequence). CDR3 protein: CASSLNRVGQETQYF. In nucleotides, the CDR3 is TGTGCCAGCAGCTTAAATCGGGTGGGCCAAGAGACCCAGTACTTC.

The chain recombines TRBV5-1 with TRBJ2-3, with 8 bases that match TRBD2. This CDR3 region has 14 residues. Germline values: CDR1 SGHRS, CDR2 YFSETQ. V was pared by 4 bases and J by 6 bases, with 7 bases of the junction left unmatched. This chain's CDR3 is CASSPSGSKDTQYF. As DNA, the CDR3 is TGCGCCAGCAGCCCCAGCGGGAGTAAGGATACGCAGTATTTT.

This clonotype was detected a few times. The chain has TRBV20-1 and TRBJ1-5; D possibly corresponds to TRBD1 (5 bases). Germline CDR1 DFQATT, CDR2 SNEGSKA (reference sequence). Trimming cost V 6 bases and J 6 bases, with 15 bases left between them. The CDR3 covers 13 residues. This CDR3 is CSAQNQGTQPQHF. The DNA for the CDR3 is TGCAGTGCCCAGAACCAGGGTACTCAGCCCCAGCATTTT.

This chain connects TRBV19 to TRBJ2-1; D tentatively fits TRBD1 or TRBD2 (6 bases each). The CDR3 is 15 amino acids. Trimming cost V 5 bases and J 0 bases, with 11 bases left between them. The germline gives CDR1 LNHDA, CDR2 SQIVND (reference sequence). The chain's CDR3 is CASSWGASSYNEQFF. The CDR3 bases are TGTGCCAGTAGTTGGGGGGCCAGCTCCTACAATGAGCAGTTCTTC.

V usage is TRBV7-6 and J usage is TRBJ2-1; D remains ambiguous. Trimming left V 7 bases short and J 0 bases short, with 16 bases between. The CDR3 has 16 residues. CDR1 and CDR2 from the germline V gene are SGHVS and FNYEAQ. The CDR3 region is CASTSRAPSSYNEQFF. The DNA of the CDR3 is TGTGCCAGCACCTCCCGGGCGCCTAGCTCCTACAATGAGCAGTTCTTC.

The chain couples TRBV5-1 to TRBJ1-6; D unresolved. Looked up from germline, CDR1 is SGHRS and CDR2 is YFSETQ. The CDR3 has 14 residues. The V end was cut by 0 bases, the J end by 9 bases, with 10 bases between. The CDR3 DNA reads TGCGCCAGCAGCTTGGTTGGGTACGGTTCACCCCTCCACTTT. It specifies CASSLVGYGSPLHF.

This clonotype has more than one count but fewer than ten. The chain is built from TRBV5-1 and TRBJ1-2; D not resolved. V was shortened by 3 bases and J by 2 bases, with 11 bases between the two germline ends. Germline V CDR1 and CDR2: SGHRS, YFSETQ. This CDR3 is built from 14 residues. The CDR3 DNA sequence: TGCGCCAGCAGCTCGGCCGGAGCAAACTATGGCTACACCTTC. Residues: CASSSAGANYGYTF. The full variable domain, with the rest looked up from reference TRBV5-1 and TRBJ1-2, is KAGVTQTPRYLIKTRGQQVTLSCSPISGHRSVSWYQQTPGQGLQFLFEYFSETQRNKGNFPGRFSGRQFSNSRSEMNVSTLELGDSALYLCASSSAGANYGYTFGSGTRLTVV.

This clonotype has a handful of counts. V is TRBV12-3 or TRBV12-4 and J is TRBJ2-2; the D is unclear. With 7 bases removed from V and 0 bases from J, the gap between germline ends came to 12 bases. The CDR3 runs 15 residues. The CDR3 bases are TGTGCCAGCACCGGGTGGTGGGCGAACACCGGGGAGCTGTTTTTT. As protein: CASTGWWANTGELFF.

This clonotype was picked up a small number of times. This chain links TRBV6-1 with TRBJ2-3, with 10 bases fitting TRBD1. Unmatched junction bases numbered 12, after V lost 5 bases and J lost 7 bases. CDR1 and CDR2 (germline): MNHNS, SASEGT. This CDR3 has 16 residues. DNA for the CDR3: TGTGCCAGCAGTAAAACCGGGACAGGGGCCACCCATACGCAGTATTTT. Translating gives CASSKTGTGATHTQYF.

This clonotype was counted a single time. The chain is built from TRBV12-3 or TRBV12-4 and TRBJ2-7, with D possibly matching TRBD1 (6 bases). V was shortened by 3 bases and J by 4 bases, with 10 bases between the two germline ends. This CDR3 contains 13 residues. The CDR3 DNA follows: TGTGCCAGCAGTTTCACCAGGGGTTACGAGCAGTACTTC. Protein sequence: CASSFTRGYEQYF.

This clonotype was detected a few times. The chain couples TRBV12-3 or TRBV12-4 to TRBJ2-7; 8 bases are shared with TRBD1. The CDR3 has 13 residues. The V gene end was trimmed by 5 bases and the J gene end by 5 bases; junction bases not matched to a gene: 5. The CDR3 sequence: CASSPGQVHEQYF. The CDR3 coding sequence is TGTGCCAGCAGTCCGGGACAGGTCCACGAGCAGTACTTC.

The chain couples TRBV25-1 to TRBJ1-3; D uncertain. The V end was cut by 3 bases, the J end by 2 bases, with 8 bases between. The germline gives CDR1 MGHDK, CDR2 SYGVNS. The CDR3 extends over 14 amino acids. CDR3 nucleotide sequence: TGTGCCAGCAGTGAGGTGGGGACTGGAAACACCATATATTTT. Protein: CASSEVGTGNTIYF.

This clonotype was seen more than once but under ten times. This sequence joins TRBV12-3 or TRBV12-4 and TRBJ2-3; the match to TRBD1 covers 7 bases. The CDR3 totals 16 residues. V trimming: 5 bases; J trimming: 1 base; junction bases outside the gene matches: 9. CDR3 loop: CASSENRGWGTDTQYF. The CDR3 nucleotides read TGTGCCAGCAGTGAAAACAGGGGATGGGGCACAGATACGCAGTATTTT.

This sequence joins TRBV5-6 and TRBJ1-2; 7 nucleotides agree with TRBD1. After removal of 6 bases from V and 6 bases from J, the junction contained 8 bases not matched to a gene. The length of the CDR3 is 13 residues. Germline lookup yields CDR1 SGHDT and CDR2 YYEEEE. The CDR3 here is CASIRNDRDGYTF. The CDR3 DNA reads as TGTGCCAGCATCAGAAACGACAGGGATGGCTACACCTTC.

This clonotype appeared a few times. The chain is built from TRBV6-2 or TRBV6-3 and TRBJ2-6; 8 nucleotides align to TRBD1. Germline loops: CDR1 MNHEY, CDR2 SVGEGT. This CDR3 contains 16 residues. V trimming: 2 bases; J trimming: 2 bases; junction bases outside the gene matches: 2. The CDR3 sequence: CASSYGQGTGANVLTF. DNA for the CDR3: TGTGCCAGCAGTTACGGACAGGGAACTGGGGCCAACGTCCTGACTTTC.

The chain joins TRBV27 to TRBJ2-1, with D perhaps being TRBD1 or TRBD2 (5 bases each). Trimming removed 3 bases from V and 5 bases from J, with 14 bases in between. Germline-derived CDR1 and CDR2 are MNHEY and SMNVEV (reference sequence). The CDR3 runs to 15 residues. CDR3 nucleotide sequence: TGTGCCAGCAGTTTGGTAGGGGAGCCCCACAATGAGCAGTTCTTC. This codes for CASSLVGEPHNEQFF.

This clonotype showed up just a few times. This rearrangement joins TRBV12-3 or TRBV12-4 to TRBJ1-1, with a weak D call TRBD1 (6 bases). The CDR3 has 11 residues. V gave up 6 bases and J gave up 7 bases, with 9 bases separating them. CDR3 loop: CASRYRVEAFF. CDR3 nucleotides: TGTGCCAGCAGATACAGGGTTGAAGCTTTCTTT.

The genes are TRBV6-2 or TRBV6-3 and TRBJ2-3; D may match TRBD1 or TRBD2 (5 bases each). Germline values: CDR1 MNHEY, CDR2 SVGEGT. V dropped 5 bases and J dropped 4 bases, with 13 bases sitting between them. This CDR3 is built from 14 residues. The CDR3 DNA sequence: TGTGCCAGCAGTCGGGACCTAGCCGCAGATACGCAGTATTTT. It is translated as CASSRDLAADTQYF.

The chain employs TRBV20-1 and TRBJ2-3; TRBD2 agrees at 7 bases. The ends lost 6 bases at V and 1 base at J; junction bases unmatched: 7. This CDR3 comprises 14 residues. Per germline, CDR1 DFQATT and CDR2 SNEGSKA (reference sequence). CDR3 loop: CSAGDGGGTDTQYF. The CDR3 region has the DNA TGCAGTGCGGGAGATGGGGGGGGCACAGATACGCAGTATTTT.

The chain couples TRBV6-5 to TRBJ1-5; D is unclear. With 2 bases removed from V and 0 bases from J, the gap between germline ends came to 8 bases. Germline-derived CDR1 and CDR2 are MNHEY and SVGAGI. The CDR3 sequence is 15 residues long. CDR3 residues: CASSYSRASNQPQHF. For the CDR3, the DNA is TGTGCCAGCAGTTACAGTCGGGCTAGCAATCAGCCCCAGCATTTT.